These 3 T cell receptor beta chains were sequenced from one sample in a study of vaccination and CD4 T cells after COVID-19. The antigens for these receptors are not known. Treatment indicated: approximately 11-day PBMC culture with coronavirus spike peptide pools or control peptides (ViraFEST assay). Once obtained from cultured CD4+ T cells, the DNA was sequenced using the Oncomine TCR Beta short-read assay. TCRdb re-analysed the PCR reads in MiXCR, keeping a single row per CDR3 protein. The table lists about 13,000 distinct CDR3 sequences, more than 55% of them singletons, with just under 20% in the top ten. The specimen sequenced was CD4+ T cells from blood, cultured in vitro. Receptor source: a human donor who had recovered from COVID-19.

CDR3 in amino acids: CASSSGAVSVQHF. CDR3 nucleotide sequence: TGTGCCAGCAGTTCAGGGGCGGTTAGTGTCCAGCATTTT. V is TRBV2 and J is TRBJ1-5; D is possibly TRBD1 (6 bases). The CDR3 is made up of 13 amino acids. The V and J ends lost 5 bases and 12 bases respectively, with 17 bases between them. Germline values: CDR1 SNHLY, CDR2 FYNNEI.

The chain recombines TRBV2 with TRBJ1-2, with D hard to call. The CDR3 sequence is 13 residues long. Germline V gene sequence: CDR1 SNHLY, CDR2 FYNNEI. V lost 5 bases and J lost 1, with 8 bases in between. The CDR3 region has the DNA TGTGCCAGCAGTCCACCTAATAACTATGGCTACACCTTC. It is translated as CASSPPNNYGYTF.

This CDR3 reads CASSVGQEDSNQPQHF. The CDR3 region has the DNA TGTGCCAGCAGCGTGGGACAGGAAGATAGCAATCAGCCCCAGCATTTT. The chain combines TRBV28 with TRBJ1-5; TRBD1 matches at 8 bases. V dropped 6 bases and J dropped 0; count of bases not matched to a gene: 7. This CDR3 has 16 amino acids. CDR1 is MDHEN, CDR2 SYDVKM, per germline.